This T cell receptor (beta chain) was profiled in a study of T cell responses to AZD1222 COVID-19 vaccine. Regarding the study as a whole: Vaccination with two AZD1222 doses was followed by a rise in Spike-specific TCR breadth and depth. A mostly white British donor set with more females was recruited, and clonal diversity was possibly underestimated. Baseline serostatus was positive in only six AZD1222 recipients.

Repertoires were generated with immunoSEQ multiplex PCR, while TCRdb's copy carries only in-frame clones and drops some. The sample yields fewer than 150,000 clones, 88% seen once. Details on this clone: No antigen is known for it.

The CDR3 is 13 amino acids. V was trimmed by 4 bases and J by 7 bases, leaving 9 bases between them. The V gene's germline CDR1 is SGHRS and CDR2 YFSETQ. The TCR comes from an adult who received the AZD1222 COVID-19 vaccine. Here the sequenced sample was peripheral blood, taken 28 days after the second AZD1222 dose. The chain joins TRBV5-1 to TRBJ1-6; D gene uncertain. CDR3 residues: CASSQTQNSPLHF. CDR3 in DNA: TGCGCCAGCAGCCAGACCCAGAATTCACCCCTCCACTTT.